This T cell receptor beta chain emerged from a study of siplizumab effects on memory and regulatory T cells. Method: immunoSEQ multiplex PCR; TCRdb's copy keeps in-frame clones and lacks some. Among about 100,000 clones listed, under 95% were seen once. Germline values: CDR1 MNHNY, CDR2 SVGAGI (reference sequence). CDR3 length: 13 residues. The ends were cut back, 7 bases at V and 4 bases at J, with 10 bases in the middle. This chain joins TRBV6-6 and TRBJ1-4; D not resolved. Sequences were obtained from Tregs sorted from blood. The receptor's source is a human donor in good health. CDR3 DNA sequence: TGTGCCAGCACCCAGAACTTTAATGAAAAACTGTTTTTT. It yields the protein CASTQNFNEKLFF.